This T cell receptor (beta chain) was captured in a study of T cell repertoires in cytomegalovirus infection. As for the study in general: The public TCR beta signatures pointed to both CMV infection and matching HLA type.

Many counts were recorded for this clonotype. The antigen is undetermined. This CDR3 region has 15 residues. CDR1 is SGHTA, CDR2 FQGNSA, per germline. V was trimmed by 3 bases and J by 2 bases, leaving 11 bases between them. TCRdb reprocessed the reads with MiXCR, giving one entry per CDR3 protein. The sample carries approximately 910,000 distinct CDR3 sequences, roughly 30% recorded once. The starting material was cultured CD8+ T cells from PBMCs, obtained from culture after CMV antigen stimulation. This chain joins TRBV7-2 and TRBJ2-1; a possible D gene is TRBD1 (6 bases). The TCR comes from a human donor in good health (CMV status not recorded). Some clones in this sample may be carry-over from other donors' samples. The CDR3 loop is CASSFRDITYNEQFF. The CDR3, as DNA: TGTGCCAGCAGCTTCCGGGACATCACCTACAATGAGCAGTTCTTC. The variable domain in full, with the rest retrieved from reference TRBV7-2 and TRBJ2-1, is GAGVSQSPSNKVTEKGKDVELRCDPISGHTALYWYRQSLGQGLEFLIYFQGNSAPDKSGLPSDRFSAERTGGSVSTLTIQRTQQEDSAVYLCASSFRDITYNEQFFGPGTRLTVL.